A single sample is the source of the 32 T cell receptor beta chains below, sequenced in a study of T cells after yellow fever vaccination. TCRdb used MiXCR to reprocess the 5' RACE reads, holding one entry per CDR3 protein. The table has around 530,000 distinct CDR3 sequences, about 15% seen once. The sequencing used PBMCs, collected less than 6 days after the first yellow fever vaccination. These receptors all come from a man in his late teens or twenties who received the YFV17D yellow fever vaccine.

This clonotype was counted between two and nine times. The chain has TRBV5-1 and TRBJ1-1; 9 bases map to TRBD1. This CDR3 is built from 15 residues. V was clipped by 0 bases and J by 5 bases; unmatched bases: 5. Germline CDR1 reads SGHRS; CDR2 reads YFSETQ. CDR3 DNA sequence: TGCGCCAGCAGCTTGGGGGACAGGGATATGACTGAAGCTTTCTTT. This sequence encodes CASSLGDRDMTEAFF.

The CDR3 DNA is TGTGCCAGCAGCGTCCAAGGGCCAGCGACCGAAGAGACCCAGTACTTC. As protein: CASSVQGPATEETQYF. The V call is TRBV7-2, the J call TRBJ2-5; D remains unclear. The CDR3 runs to 16 residues. The germline gives CDR1 SGHTA, CDR2 FQGNSA. V lost 5 bases to trimming and J lost 3 bases, with 19 bases between them.

The chain couples TRBV6-5 to TRBJ2-4; D is unresolved. The CDR3 is 11 amino acids. The V gene's germline CDR1 is MNHEY and CDR2 SVGAGI. V lost 2 bases and J 6 bases, leaving 2 bases between the germline ends. Written as DNA, the CDR3 is TGTGCCAGCAGTTACCGAAACATTCAGTACTTC. This codes for CASSYRNIQYF.

This clonotype was counted a few times. J is TRBJ2-7 and V is TRBV27; 11 positions agree with TRBD1. This CDR3 spans 14 amino acids. Germline CDR1 and CDR2: MNHEY and SMNVEV (reference sequence). The ends lost 3 bases at V and 9 bases at J; junction bases unmatched: 7. The CDR3 DNA is TGTGCCAGCAGTTTCGGACAGGGGGCGGTGGGGCAGTACTTC. Encoded protein: CASSFGQGAVGQYF.

Points on this clonotype: A read error may explain this, as a much larger clone is one base away. This rearrangement joins TRBV5-4 to TRBJ2-7; D remains ambiguous. V was clipped by 2 bases and J by 2 bases, with 5 bases between them. CDR3 size: 12 residues. Germline CDR1 SGHNT, CDR2 YYREEE (reference sequence). The CDR3 reads CASSFLTYEQYF. CDR3 bases: TGTGCCAGCAGCTTCCTCACCTACGAGCAGTACTTC.

This chain uses TRBV5-1 with TRBJ2-7; possibly TRBD1 for D (6 bases). Germline values: CDR1 SGHRS, CDR2 YFSETQ. The germline V and J ends were trimmed by 0 bases and 0 bases, with 13 bases remaining between them. The CDR3 totals 16 residues. The CDR3 sequence: CASSLEQGPSSYEQYF. The CDR3 DNA is TGCGCCAGCAGCTTGGAACAGGGACCGAGCTCCTACGAGCAGTACTTC.

This clonotype was observed at least ten times. This chain links TRBV9 with TRBJ2-5; no clear D. The germline V gene has CDR1 SGDLS and CDR2 YYNGEE. Trimming took off 0 bases at V and 0 bases at J, with 3 bases between the two ends. CDR3 length: 13 residues. The CDR3 here is CASSVGDQETQYF. Written as DNA, the CDR3 is TGTGCCAGCAGCGTAGGCGACCAAGAGACCCAGTACTTC.

This clonotype was picked up a small number of times. The chain uses TRBV20-1 and TRBJ2-2, with D maybe TRBD1 (5 bases). Germline CDR1 DFQATT, CDR2 SNEGSKA (reference sequence). CDR3 length equals 14 residues. Trimming took 4 bases from V and 2 from J, leaving 11 bases between them. The CDR3: CSAKGNLNTGELFF. The CDR3 DNA sequence: TGCAGTGCTAAGGGGAACTTAAACACCGGGGAGCTGTTTTTT.

This clonotype was picked up a small number of times. This chain uses TRBV7-2 with TRBJ2-3, with D hard to call. The CDR3 is 12 amino acids. Trimming took off 11 bases at V and 1 base at J, with 10 bases between the two ends. The germline V gene encodes CDR1 SGHTA and CDR2 FQGNSA. DNA for the CDR3: TGTGCCCTGGCTCAGGGCACAGATACGCAGTATTTT. This codes for CALAQGTDTQYF.

This clonotype occurred a few times. V usage is TRBV12-3 or TRBV12-4 and J usage is TRBJ2-1, with 10 bases aligning to TRBD1. This CDR3 spans 15 amino acids. Trimming at V came to 5 bases and at J to 8 bases, leaving 9 bases not matched to a gene. This CDR3 is CASSPGTGVRDEQFF. The CDR3 region has the DNA TGTGCCAGCAGTCCCGGGACAGGGGTCCGAGATGAGCAGTTCTTC.

The rearrangement uses TRBV12-3 or TRBV12-4 and TRBJ1-2, with TRBD1 matching 9 bases. V was pared by 4 bases and J by 5 bases, with 8 bases of the junction left unmatched. The CDR3 covers 15 residues. CDR3: CASSSGTGGAYGYTF. The CDR3 nucleotides are TGTGCCAGCAGTTCCGGTACAGGGGGCGCGTATGGCTACACCTTC.

The chain links TRBV20-1 to TRBJ2-6; 7 bases match TRBD1. This CDR3 is built from 14 residues. Germline lookup yields CDR1 DFQATT and CDR2 SNEGSKA (reference sequence). The junction had 5 bases not matched to a gene; V was cut back by 5 bases and J by 4 bases. The CDR3 loop reads CSAPTGSGANVLTF. DNA of the CDR3: TGCAGTGCTCCGACAGGGTCCGGGGCCAACGTCCTGACTTTC.

This clonotype showed up just a few times. The V call is TRBV6-2 or TRBV6-3, the J call TRBJ2-5; D is ambiguous. Trimming stripped 6 bases from V and 4 bases from J, with 12 bases between. The CDR3 is made up of 13 amino acids. Germline V lookup: CDR1 MNHEY, CDR2 SVGEGT. In DNA form, the CDR3 reads TGTGCCAGCAGGACGTTACCAAGAGAGACCCAGTACTTC. Amino acids: CASRTLPRETQYF.

This clonotype turned up a few times. The chain couples TRBV12-3 or TRBV12-4 to TRBJ2-1; D may be TRBD2 (7 bases). This CDR3 is 17 amino acids long. Trimming shortened V by 4 bases and J by 7 bases, and 23 bases separated the two germline ends. CDR3 DNA: TGTGCCAGCAGTTGGCCCCGAGGGGGAGGGTTCAGGAATGAGCAGTTCTTC. Its protein is CASSWPRGGGFRNEQFF.

In this sample, this clonotype turned up a few times. The chain joins TRBV12-3 or TRBV12-4 to TRBJ1-2; D may be TRBD1 (5 bases). V lost 3 bases to trimming and J lost 7 bases, with 12 bases between them. CDR3 length: 13 residues. The DNA of the CDR3 is TGTGCCAGCAGTTTCCGCAGGGTAATTGGCTACACCTTC. This gives the protein CASSFRRVIGYTF.

The CDR3 DNA reads TGTGCCAGCAACCAGCGGGGGGGAGTGACTGAAGCTTTCTTT. Its translation is CASNQRGGVTEAFF. This chain links TRBV7-2 with TRBJ1-1, with D perhaps matching TRBD1 (5 bases). Germline assignment: CDR1 SGHTA and CDR2 FQGNSA. The V and J ends lost 7 bases and 5 bases respectively, with 17 bases between them. This CDR3 region has 14 residues. Combining the CDR3 with reference TRBV7-2 and TRBJ1-1 gives the whole variable domain GAGVSQSPSNKVTEKGKDVELRCDPISGHTALYWYRQSLGQGLEFLIYFQGNSAPDKSGLPSDRFSAERTGGSVSTLTIQRTQQEDSAVYLCASNQRGGVTEAFFGQGTRLTVV.

The J gene is TRBJ2-5, the V gene TRBV5-1; D is perhaps TRBD1 (5 bases). The germline V gene encodes CDR1 SGHRS and CDR2 YFSETQ. Trimming removed 7 bases from V and 1 base from J, with 17 bases in between. The CDR3 has 15 amino acids. CDR3 amino acids: CASSTWGSVQETQYF. CDR3 DNA sequence: TGCGCCAGCTCCACTTGGGGCAGCGTCCAAGAGACCCAGTACTTC.

This clonotype has only a few counts. The chain combines TRBV5-1 with TRBJ1-1, with 11 bases identical to TRBD1. The J segment lost 1 base and the V segment lost 3 bases, leaving 5 bases of the junction unmatched. This CDR3 region has 16 residues. CDR1 SGHRS and CDR2 YFSETQ come from the germline V gene. CDR3 region: CASSSGTGGPNTEAFF. The CDR3 nucleotides read TGCGCCAGCAGCTCAGGGACAGGGGGACCGAACACTGAAGCTTTCTTT.

The gene calls are TRBV20-1 and TRBJ1-2; D is unresolved. Germline loops: CDR1 DFQATT, CDR2 SNEGSKA (reference sequence). Trimming shortened V by 4 bases and J by 4 bases, and 10 bases separated the two germline ends. The CDR3 sequence is 12 residues long. The CDR3 sequence is CSATSGSYGYTF. The CDR3 nucleotides read TGCAGTGCTACAAGTGGGAGCTATGGCTACACCTTC.

This clonotype showed up just a few times. The chain recombines TRBV7-6 with TRBJ2-7; the D is unclear. The CDR3 is made up of 15 amino acids. Germline CDR1 and CDR2: SGHVS and FNYEAQ. V lost 3 bases, J lost 2 bases, and 14 bases lay in between. The CDR3 region has the DNA TGTGCCAGCAGCTTGGAGCCCTCCCCCCCCTACGAGCAGTACGTC. Translation: CASSLEPSPPYEQYV.

This clonotype was detected a few times. The rearrangement joins TRBV7-9 to TRBJ2-1; 14 bases are shared with TRBD2. Germline V CDR1 and CDR2: SEHNR, FQNEAQ (reference sequence). V dropped 5 bases and J dropped 15; count of bases not matched to a gene: 12. The CDR3 runs 15 residues. The CDR3 loop reads CASSPVGLAGARWFF. The CDR3 DNA is TGTGCCAGCAGCCCTGTGGGACTAGCGGGGGCCCGCTGGTTCTTC.

This sequence joins TRBV9 and TRBJ2-2; 7 bases agree with TRBD1. Unmatched junction bases numbered 4, after V lost 4 bases and J lost 4 bases. The CDR3 runs 14 residues. Germline CDR1 is SGDLS and CDR2 is YYNGEE. CDR3 nucleotide sequence: TGTGCCAGCAGCAAGGACAGGCTCACCGGGGAGCTGTTTTTT. Translated: CASSKDRLTGELFF.

This clonotype was found a few times. The gene calls are TRBV27 and TRBJ2-7, with D possibly TRBD1 on 6 matching bases. Looked up from germline, CDR1 is MNHEY and CDR2 is SMNVEV (reference sequence). V was pared by 8 bases and J by 12 bases, with 17 bases between. This CDR3 has 11 amino acids. The CDR3 DNA reads as TGTGCCAGCGCCGATTACAGGGACGTGTACGTC. Translation: CASADYRDVYV.

This clonotype turned up a few times. The chain couples TRBV3-1 to TRBJ2-1; D remains unclear. V gave up 4 bases and J gave up 3 bases, with 22 bases separating them. Looked up from germline, CDR1 is LGHDT and CDR2 is YNNKEL (reference sequence). The CDR3 runs to 18 residues. The CDR3 here is CASSRTWGTLGVYNEQFF. The DNA of the CDR3 is TGTGCCAGCAGCCGCACCTGGGGTACCCTCGGAGTCTACAATGAGCAGTTCTTC.

This clonotype was detected only a few times. The J gene is TRBJ2-5, the V gene TRBV5-1, with 13 bases matching TRBD2. This CDR3 contains 17 residues. Unmatched junction bases numbered 7, after V lost 0 bases and J lost 5 bases. Germline loops: CDR1 SGHRS, CDR2 YFSETQ. CDR3 residues: CASSLATLAGGHETQYF. CDR3 nucleotide sequence: TGCGCCAGCAGCTTGGCGACACTAGCGGGGGGGCATGAGACCCAGTACTTC.

This clonotype turned up a few times. The V and J genes are TRBV6-4 and TRBJ2-1; 7 bases are a match to TRBD2. The germline V gene encodes CDR1 MRHNA and CDR2 SNTAGT. The V segment lost 2 bases and the J segment 7 bases; nucleotides outside the gene matches: 8. CDR3 length equals 15 residues. The CDR3 reads CASSDGAGESNEQFF. CDR3 coding DNA: TGTGCCAGCAGTGACGGGGCGGGGGAGTCAAATGAGCAGTTCTTC.

This chain joins TRBV12-3 or TRBV12-4 and TRBJ1-2; D remains unclear. V was cut by 6 bases and J by 4 bases, with 9 bases left in between. CDR3 length equals 12 residues. The CDR3 DNA follows: TGTGCCAGCAGCGGACGGTTCTATGGCTACACCTTC. It is translated as CASSGRFYGYTF.

Only a few counts were recorded for this clonotype. The chain is built from TRBV20-1 and TRBJ2-5, with D possibly being TRBD1 or TRBD2 (5 bases each). Germline V gene data show CDR1 as DFQATT and CDR2 as SNEGSKA (reference sequence). V lost 6 bases and J 7 bases, leaving 18 bases between the germline ends. This CDR3 has 13 amino acids. Here the CDR3 DNA reads TGCAGTGCCTCCGCCGGGACCCCAGGGACCCAGTACTTC. Residues: CSASAGTPGTQYF.

The chain carries TRBV20-1 and TRBJ2-2, with D perhaps assigned TRBD1 or TRBD2 (5 bases each). Germline-derived CDR1 and CDR2 are DFQATT and SNEGSKA (reference sequence). There are 12 residues in the CDR3. V lost 6 bases to trimming and J lost 4 bases, with 9 bases between them. DNA for the CDR3: TGCAGTGCACTCGGGGCCACCGGGGAGCTGTTTTTT. It encodes CSALGATGELFF.

This clonotype was recorded at least ten times. The V and J genes are TRBV5-1 and TRBJ2-5, with TRBD1 matching over 12 bases. This CDR3 contains 15 residues. J lost 6 bases, V lost 1 base, and 4 bases had no gene match. The V gene's germline CDR1 is SGHRS and CDR2 YFSETQ. DNA of the CDR3: TGCGCCAGCAGCTTGAGGGACAGGGGGCGGCAGACCCAGTACTTC. It specifies CASSLRDRGRQTQYF.

This clonotype was detected only a few times. V usage is TRBV30 and J usage is TRBJ2-3; 10 bases line up with TRBD2. V shed 7 bases and J 5 bases; nucleotides not matched to a gene: 9. CDR1 is GTSNPN, CDR2 SVGIG, per germline (reference sequence). The CDR3 loop spans 14 amino acids. Here the CDR3 DNA reads TGTGCCTCGGCGTTAGCGGGGGGAGGAGATACGCAGTATTTT. Amino acids: CASALAGGGDTQYF.

This clonotype was seen many times. The chain has TRBV7-3 and TRBJ2-1; tentative D call: TRBD2 (6 bases). V lost 5 bases, J lost 5 bases, and 19 bases lay in between. This CDR3 is 16 amino acids long. The germline gives CDR1 SGHTA, CDR2 FQGTGA. This CDR3 reads CASSKGRWASDNEQFF. The CDR3 region has the DNA TGTGCCAGCAGCAAGGGCCGGTGGGCTAGCGACAATGAGCAGTTCTTC.